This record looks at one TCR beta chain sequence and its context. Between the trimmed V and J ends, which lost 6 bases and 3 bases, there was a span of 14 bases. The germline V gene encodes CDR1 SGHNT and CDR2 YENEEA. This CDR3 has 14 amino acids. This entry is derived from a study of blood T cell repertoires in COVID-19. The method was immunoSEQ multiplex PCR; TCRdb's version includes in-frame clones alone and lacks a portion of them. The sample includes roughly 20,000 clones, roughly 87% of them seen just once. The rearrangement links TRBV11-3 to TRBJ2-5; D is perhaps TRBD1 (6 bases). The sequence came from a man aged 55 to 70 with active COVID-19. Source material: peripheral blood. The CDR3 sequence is CASSFEGVEETQYF. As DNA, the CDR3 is TGTGCCAGCAGTTTCGAGGGGGTGGAAGAGACCCAGTACTTC.